The 29 T cell receptor beta chains below all came from one sample that was sequenced in a study of cytomegalovirus exposure and HLA in healthy donors. This PCR relied on a set of 60 Vbeta primers and 13 Jbeta primers. Data came from immunoSEQ multiplex PCR; TCRdb stores just in-frame clones and leaves some out. The sample lists about 89,000 clones; less than 85% were seen once. The sample taken for sequencing was PBMCs. These receptors were obtained from a man in his forties in good health and CMV-seropositive.

This chain uses TRBV5-1 with TRBJ2-3; D perhaps matches TRBD2 (6 bases). Deletions cut 4 bases from V and 5 bases from J, with 11 bases between. Germline values: CDR1 SGHRS, CDR2 YFSETQ. The CDR3 sequence is 13 residues long. The CDR3 nucleotides read TGCGCCAGCAGCCCGGCGGGGTTAGATACGCAGTATTTT. Amino acid sequence: CASSPAGLDTQYF.

The chain combines TRBV7-8 with TRBJ1-5, with 7 bases matching TRBD1. This CDR3 has 15 residues. Losses at the gene ends were 4 bases for V and 0 bases for J; bases not matched to a gene: 3. The germline gives CDR1 SGHVS, CDR2 FQNEAQ. The DNA for the CDR3 is TGTGCCAGCAGCTCGGACAGGACTAGCAATCAGCCCCAGCATTTT. Protein product: CASSSDRTSNQPQHF.

The chain is built from TRBV14 and TRBJ2-6, with 9 positions matching TRBD1. V dropped 3 bases and J dropped 2; count of bases not matched to a gene: 5. This CDR3 has 17 residues. Per germline, CDR1 SGHDN and CDR2 FVKESK. The CDR3 spells CASSQPGQGPGANVLTF. The CDR3 DNA reads TGTGCCAGCAGCCAGCCGGGACAGGGACCTGGGGCCAACGTCCTGACTTTC.

This clone showed up just once. The J gene is TRBJ1-3, the V gene TRBV15; D unresolved. Trimming removed 5 bases at V and 2 bases at J, with 7 bases between. The CDR3 contains 13 residues. CDR1 and CDR2 from the germline V gene are LNHNV and YYDKDF (reference sequence). This CDR3 is CATSGHPGNTIYF. The CDR3 DNA follows: TGTGCCACCAGCGGGCACCCTGGAAACACCATATATTTT.

This chain joins TRBV7-2 and TRBJ2-7, with TRBD2 matching 7 bases. The CDR3 runs 15 residues. V trimming: 5 bases; J trimming: 3 bases; junction bases outside the gene matches: 10. From germline, CDR1 is SGHTA and CDR2 FQGNSA. The CDR3 DNA follows: TGTGCCAGCAGCCAAACCTCTAGCGGAGTCTACGAGCAGTACTTC. Amino acids: CASSQTSSGVYEQYF.

The chain uses TRBV5-6 and TRBJ1-3, with 8 bases matching TRBD1. The CDR3 is made up of 16 amino acids. Germline lookup yields CDR1 SGHDT and CDR2 YYEEEE. V dropped 4 bases and J dropped 3; count of bases not matched to a gene: 9. CDR3: CASSNPGTGYGNTIYF. The CDR3, as DNA: TGTGCCAGCAGCAACCCCGGGACAGGATATGGAAACACCATATATTTT. Full variable domain (outside the CDR3, taken from reference TRBV5-6 and TRBJ1-3): DAGVTQSPTHLIKTRGQQVTLRCSPKSGHDTVSWYQQALGQGPQFIFQYYEEEERQRGNFPDRFSGHQFPNYSSELNVNALLLGDSALYLCASSNPGTGYGNTIYFGEGSWLTVV.

This clone was seen just once. V and J are TRBV19 and TRBJ2-3; a weak D match, TRBD2 (5 bases). CDR3 length: 13 amino acids. Germline V gene data show CDR1 as LNHDA and CDR2 as SQIVND (reference sequence). V shed 3 bases and J shed 7 bases, with 11 bases lying between them. The DNA for the CDR3 is TGTGCCAGTAGTATCGGGAATCGGAATACGCAGTATTTT. Amino acid sequence: CASSIGNRNTQYF.

This chain joins TRBV28 and TRBJ2-3; 13 positions match TRBD2. V gave up 1 base and J gave up 2 bases; unmatched junction bases: 9. CDR1 and CDR2 (germline): MDHEN, SYDVKM. This CDR3 comprises 19 residues. The CDR3 protein is CASSLSPGTSGASTDTQYF. CDR3 nucleotides: TGTGCCAGCAGTTTATCCCCCGGGACTAGCGGGGCATCCACAGATACGCAGTATTTT.

J is TRBJ2-3 and V is TRBV7-2, with TRBD2 identical over 7 bases. V lost 3 bases, J lost 5 bases, and 14 bases stayed unmatched. The V gene's germline CDR1 is SGHTA and CDR2 FQGNSA. This CDR3 is 17 amino acids long. CDR3 amino acids: CASSLVRGRGGQDTQYF. CDR3 nucleotide sequence: TGTGCCAGCAGCTTGGTCCGCGGGAGAGGAGGCCAAGATACGCAGTATTTT.

The V call is TRBV10-2, the J call TRBJ2-7, with D unclear. The CDR3 covers 10 residues. From germline, CDR1 is WSHSY and CDR2 SAAADI. V was clipped by 5 bases and J by 6 bases, with 5 bases between them. For the CDR3, the DNA is TGCGCCAGCAGTTCCCTCGAGCAGTACTTC. Its protein product is CASSSLEQYF.

The V gene is TRBV19, the J gene TRBJ2-1, with 9 bases fitting TRBD2. The germline V gene encodes CDR1 LNHDA and CDR2 SQIVND (reference sequence). V trimming: 2 bases; J trimming: 7 bases; junction bases outside the gene matches: 9. The CDR3 length is 16 residues. CDR3 DNA sequence: TGTGCCAGTAGTATATCTGGCGGGGGGGGGAGGAATGAGCAGTTCTTC. This sequence encodes CASSISGGGGRNEQFF.

V usage is TRBV19 and J usage is TRBJ1-2; D uncertain. This CDR3 is built from 15 residues. Germline CDR1 LNHDA, CDR2 SQIVND (reference sequence). Trimming left V 6 bases short and J 2 bases short, with 16 bases between. DNA for the CDR3: TGTGCCAGTAGGACCCCCCGGAACAGAAACTATGGCTACACCTTC. Translating gives CASRTPRNRNYGYTF.

The rearrangement links TRBV25-1 to TRBJ1-1; D possibly corresponds to TRBD1 (5 bases). This CDR3 is 12 amino acids long. Trimming removed 5 bases from V and 6 bases from J, with 10 bases in between. CDR1 MGHDK and CDR2 SYGVNS come from the germline V gene. CDR3 region: CASSKQDSEAFF. In DNA, the CDR3 is TGTGCCAGCAGTAAACAGGATTCTGAAGCTTTCTTT.

The V gene is TRBV6-1, the J gene TRBJ2-5; the D gene is possibly TRBD2 (7 bases). The CDR3 sequence is 16 residues long. V shed 0 bases and J shed 3 bases, with 14 bases lying between them. Germline CDR1 is MNHNS and CDR2 is SASEGT. The CDR3 DNA reads as TGTGCCAGCAGTGAAGCGGGGGGGGGCCCTAAAGAGACCCAGTACTTC. Residues: CASSEAGGGPKETQYF.

This sequence joins TRBV19 and TRBJ2-3; TRBD1 might be the D (6 bases). Trimming removed 4 bases from V and 0 bases from J, with 17 bases in between. This CDR3 region has 17 residues. Per the germline V gene, CDR1 is LNHDA and CDR2 is SQIVND (reference sequence). This CDR3 is CASSKGTQDSSTDTQYF. In DNA, the CDR3 is TGTGCCAGTAGTAAAGGGACACAAGACTCTAGCACAGATACGCAGTATTTT. The full variable domain, with the rest looked up from reference TRBV19 and TRBJ2-3, is DGGITQSPKYLFRKEGQNVTLSCEQNLNHDAMYWYRQDPGQGLRLIYYSQIVNDFQKGDIAEGYSVSREKKESFPLTVTSAQKNPTAFYLCASSKGTQDSSTDTQYFGPGTRLTVL.

The rearrangement links TRBV5-1 to TRBJ1-6; the match to TRBD1 covers 8 bases. The CDR3 totals 17 residues. Germline CDR1 SGHRS, CDR2 YFSETQ. The V and J ends lost 4 bases and 8 bases, in that order; junction bases with no gene match: 14. Written as DNA, the CDR3 is TGCGCCAGCAGCCTCGTCCGGACAGGGACTCTGGATTCACCCCTCCACTTT. Amino acids: CASSLVRTGTLDSPLHF.

The chain is built from TRBV11-3 and TRBJ2-7; a possible D gene is TRBD1 (6 bases). Trimming removed 1 base at V and 2 bases at J, with 9 bases between. Germline CDR1 reads SGHNT; CDR2 reads YENEEA. This CDR3 has 14 amino acids. The CDR3 loop reads CASSLGTVPYEQYF. For the CDR3, the DNA is TGTGCCAGCAGCTTAGGGACAGTCCCCTACGAGCAGTACTTC.

This clone was observed a few times. The chain employs TRBV7-8 and TRBJ1-4; D is uncertain. Trimming shortened V by 3 bases and J by 6 bases, and 8 bases separated the two germline ends. CDR3 length: 13 amino acids. Germline V lookup: CDR1 SGHVS, CDR2 FQNEAQ. The CDR3 sequence: CASSFQVDEKLFF. The CDR3 DNA reads as TGTGCCAGCAGCTTTCAGGTTGATGAAAAACTGTTTTTT.

The CDR3 region has the DNA TGTGCCAGCAGCCCGTCTCGGACTAGCGGGAGTGGGGAGCAGTACTTC. It specifies CASSPSRTSGSGEQYF. The chain carries TRBV5-4 and TRBJ2-7, with 13 bases identical to TRBD2. J was trimmed by 7 bases and V by 4 bases; bases with no gene match: 11. Germline lookup yields CDR1 SGHNT and CDR2 YYREEE (reference sequence). CDR3 length: 16 residues.

This rearrangement joins TRBV10-1 to TRBJ2-3; 8 bases fit TRBD1. This CDR3 spans 14 amino acids. Trimming removed 5 bases from V and 2 bases from J; junction bases left unmatched: 3. Per germline, CDR1 WNHNN and CDR2 SYGVQD (reference sequence). The CDR3 spells CASSSDRATDTQYF. Here the CDR3 DNA reads TGCGCCAGCAGTTCGGACAGGGCCACAGATACGCAGTATTTT.

This sequence joins TRBV5-1 and TRBJ2-3; TRBD2 matches 10 bases. J lost 5 bases, V lost 7 bases, and 7 bases had no gene match. This CDR3 region has 14 residues. Germline lookup yields CDR1 SGHRS and CDR2 YFSETQ. CDR3 nucleotide sequence: TGCGCCAGCGCCCTAGCGGGAGTTGGAGATACGCAGTATTTT. Translation: CASALAGVGDTQYF.

The rearrangement links TRBV27 to TRBJ1-2; tentatively, D is TRBD1 (6 bases). The V gene's germline CDR1 is MNHEY and CDR2 SMNVEV (reference sequence). Trimming stripped 3 bases from V and 4 bases from J, with 6 bases between. The CDR3 consists of 12 residues. CDR3 sequence: CASSFRGYGYTF. In nucleotides, the CDR3 is TGTGCCAGCAGTTTCAGGGGCTATGGCTACACCTTC.

The gene calls are TRBV7-2 and TRBJ2-5; D gene uncertain. Judging by the DNA end, TRBJ2-7 fits better; the J call may be wrong. CDR3 length equals 12 residues. Germline values: CDR1 SGHTA, CDR2 FQGNSA. CDR3 region: CASSLVGYEQYF. CDR3 coding DNA: TGTGCCAGCAGCCTAGTCGGGTACGAGCAGTACTTC.

Points on this clone: A junction boundary mismatches the germline segment, possibly from a read error. Other DNA sequences from this sample encode an identical CDR3 as well. V and J are TRBV27 and TRBJ2-7, with 9 bases matching TRBD1. Germline V gene lookup returns CDR1 MNHEY and CDR2 SMNVEV (reference sequence). This CDR3 has 16 residues. This CDR3 is CASSLLLTGGPYEQYF. DNA of the CDR3: TGTGCCAGCAGTTTACTCCTGACAGGGGGTCCCTACGAGCAATACTTC.

The CDR3 protein is CASSLEEVTTKSSYNEQFF. CDR3 nucleotides: TGCGCCAGCAGCTTGGAGGAGGTCACTACGAAAAGCTCCTACAATGAGCAGTTCTTC. This chain uses TRBV5-1 with TRBJ2-1; a weak D match, TRBD2 (5 bases). V was cut by 0 bases and J by 0 bases, with 19 bases left in between. This CDR3 is 19 amino acids long. Germline CDR1 and CDR2: SGHRS and YFSETQ. Drawing the rest from reference TRBV5-1 and TRBJ2-1, the complete variable domain is KAGVTQTPRYLIKTRGQQVTLSCSPISGHRSVSWYQQTPGQGLQFLFEYFSETQRNKGNFPGRFSGRQFSNSRSEMNVSTLELGDSALYLCASSLEEVTTKSSYNEQFFGPGTRLTVL.

DNA for the CDR3: TGTGCCAGCCGTACCGGGACAATTAACAATGAGCAGTTCTTC. Protein sequence: CASRTGTINNEQFF. The chain combines TRBV2 with TRBJ2-1; D is possibly TRBD1 (6 bases). Germline CDR1 and CDR2: SNHLY and FYNNEI. V lost 8 bases, J lost 5 bases, and 16 bases lay in between. The CDR3 sequence is 14 residues long.

The V gene is TRBV7-9, the J gene TRBJ2-3, with 7 bases that match TRBD2. CDR1 and CDR2 (germline): SEHNR, FQNEAQ (reference sequence). The CDR3 spans 13 residues. After removal of 4 bases from V and 4 bases from J, the junction contained 2 bases not matched to a gene. This chain's CDR3 is CASSYGGADTQYF. For the CDR3, the DNA is TGTGCCAGCAGCTATGGGGGGGCAGATACGCAGTATTTT. Drawing the rest from reference TRBV7-9 and TRBJ2-3, the complete variable domain is DTGVSQNPRHKITKRGQNVTFRCDPISEHNRLYWYRQTLGQGPEFLTYFQNEAQLEKSRLLSDRFSAERPKGSFSTLEIQRTEQGDSAMYLCASSYGGADTQYFGPGTRLTVL.

The V call is TRBV2, the J call TRBJ2-3; 9 nucleotides agree with TRBD2. Germline values: CDR1 SNHLY, CDR2 FYNNEI. The V and J ends lost 6 bases and 0 bases, in that order; junction bases with no gene match: 4. This CDR3 contains 15 residues. CDR3 loop: CASRSGTSSTDTQYF. The DNA of the CDR3 is TGTGCCAGCAGATCCGGGACTAGCAGCACAGATACGCAGTATTTT.

The rearrangement links TRBV15 to TRBJ2-7; 7 bases match TRBD1. V lost 3 bases, J lost 1 base, and 3 bases stayed unmatched. CDR1 and CDR2 from the germline V gene are LNHNV and YYDKDF (reference sequence). This CDR3 has 14 residues. CDR3 region: CATSRDRISYEQYF. CDR3 nucleotide sequence: TGTGCCACCAGCAGGGACAGGATTTCCTACGAGCAGTACTTC.